The rows below give T cell receptor beta chains drawn from one sample of a study of T cells after posttransplantation cyclophosphamide. Only in-frame clones appear in the TCRdb table, and some are missing; sequencing was by immunoSEQ multiplex PCR. The table has approximately 10,000 clones, about 81% seen once. The sequenced sample was PBMCs, obtained 367 days after allogeneic stem cell transplant with calcineurin inhibitor and methotrexate. All receptors derive from a young adult male patient who received an allogeneic stem cell transplant from an unrelated donor, was CMV-positive, and had acute GVHD only. Some of these T cells may belong to the graft donor. Each CDR3 is given with its conserved first and last residue. The D gene is left open where the match is weak. Not all rows give a size; the values are once, few, many and, for expanded clones, a class.

>TRBJ2-6|-|-|TRBV4-1
TGCGCCAGCAGTCCTCTAGCCTCTGGGGCCAACGTCCTGACTTTC
CASSPLASGANVLTF
>TRBJ1-3|-|-|TRBV10-3
TGTGCCGTTACACAGGCCTCTGGAAACACCATATATTTT
CAVTQASGNTIYF
>TRBJ1-1|-|TRBD1|TRBV7-9
TGTGCCAGCAGCTCATCCGGGACAGAGAGAGCAGCTTTCTTT
CASSSSGTERAAFF
>TRBJ1-2|-|TRBD1|TRBV10-3
TGTGCCATCAGTCCACCCCTCGACAGGGGCGTCACTGGCTACACCTTC
CAISPPLDRGVTGYTF
>TRBJ1-1|-|TRBD1|TRBV4-1
TGCGCCAGCAGCCGGGGACAGGGGACTTTCTTT
CASSRGQGTFF
>TRBJ2-5|once|-|TRBV5-6
TGTGCCAGCAGCTTTGAAAAGGGTAGGGGTGGGCAAGAGACCCAGTACTTC
CASSFEKGRGGQETQYF
>TRBJ1-1|-|-|TRBV6-6
TGTGCCAGCAGTTCACGGGGTTATGCAGCTTTCTTT
CASSSRGYAAFF
>TRBJ1-3|few|TRBD1|TRBV6-1
TGTGCCAGCAGTGATTGGACAGGGGGTGGAAACACCATATATTTT
CASSDWTGGGNTIYF
>TRBJ2-7|-|-|TRBV10-3
TGTGCCATCGGCGGCAGCTACTACGAGCAGTACTTC
CAIGGSYYEQYF
>TRBJ1-1|-|-|TRBV7-6
TGTGCCATCTCGAGGGTTTACACTGAAGCTTTCTTT
CAISRVYTEAFF
>TRBJ1-1|-|TRBD1|TRBV29-1
TGCAGCGTTAGGGACAGCGACGGACCCACTGAAGCTTTCTTT
CSVRDSDGPTEAFF
>TRBJ1-5|-|TRBD1|TRBV6-5
TGTGCCAGCAGTTCGACAGGGGTGACTACACAGCCCCAGCATTTT
CASSSTGVTTQPQHF
>TRBJ1-2|-|TRBD1|TRBV7-2
TGTGCCAGCAGCTTCACAGGGGGCGCTGGCTATGGCTACACCTTC
CASSFTGGAGYGYTF
>TRBJ1-2|once|-|TRBV27
TGTGCCAGCAGTCCTCAGGGTCGAGTCTACACCTTC
CASSPQGRVYTF
>TRBJ1-5|-|TRBD1|TRBV19
TGTGCCAGTAGTATAGTGACAGGGGGATCTCAGCCCCAGCATTTT
CASSIVTGGSQPQHF
>TRBJ1-5|-|-|TRBV19
TGTGCCAGTAATACACAGCCCAGCAATCAGCCCCAGCATTTT
CASNTQPSNQPQHF
>TRBJ1-1|-|TRBD1|TRBV9
TGTGCCAGCAGCGGAGAAAACCGGGACAGGGGGCAGAACACTGAAGCTTTCTTT
CASSGENRDRGQNTEAFF
>TRBJ1-2|-|-|TRBV5-1
TGCGCCAGCAGCCCAATTACAGGGAACTATGGCTACACCTTC
CASSPITGNYGYTF
>TRBJ1-3|-|-|TRBV30
TGTGCCTGGAGTAATCTGTCTGGAAACACCATATATTTT
CAWSNLSGNTIYF
>TRBJ1-3|-|-|TRBV6-1
TGTGCCAGCGAATTAAAGAGCTTCTCTGGAAACACCATATATTTT
CASELKSFSGNTIYF
>TRBJ1-6|-|TRBD1|TRBV15
TGTGCCACCAGCAGGGCTCAGGGGGCCAATTCACCCCTCCACTTT
CATSRAQGANSPLHF
>TRBJ2-7|-|-|TRBV4-1
TGCGCCAGCAGCCCTCGGCAGGCCTCTATGGAGCAGTACTTC
CASSPRQASMEQYF
>TRBJ2-2|-|-|TRBV7-9
TGTGCCAGCAGCTTTAGCCCCACGGGCACCGGGGAGCTGTTTTTT
CASSFSPTGTGELFF
>TRBJ2-2|-|TRBD1|TRBV5-1
TGCGCCAGCAGCTTGGACGGACAGGGTACCGGGGAGCTGTTTTTT
CASSLDGQGTGELFF
>TRBJ2-1|-|TRBD2|TRBV7-2
TGTGCCAGCAGTCTTAGCGGGGGTCACTACAATGAGCAGTTCTTC
CASSLSGGHYNEQFF
>TRBJ2-3|-|TRBD1|TRBV19
TGTGCCAGTAGTTTCGGACAGGTCACAGATACGCAGTATTTT
CASSFGQVTDTQYF
>TRBJ2-1|-|TRBD2|TRBV7-3
TGTGCCAGCAGCTTCGGACTAGCGGGGCCTGAGCAGTTCTTC
CASSFGLAGPEQFF
>TRBJ2-7|-|TRBD1|TRBV30
TGTGCCTGGAGGTCCTACCGCCTGACAGGGGGCGCGTACGAGCAGTACTTC
CAWRSYRLTGGAYEQYF
>TRBJ2-7|-|-|TRBV18
TGTGCCAGCTCCGAGGGATCTAGCGTGAGCACCTACGAGCAGTACTTC
CASSEGSSVSTYEQYF
>TRBJ2-7|-|TRBD1|TRBV18
TGTGCCAGCTCACCCGGACAGGGGGCTCCGGGGGAGCAGTACTTC
CASSPGQGAPGEQYF
>TRBJ1-1|-|TRBD1|TRBV29-1
TGCAGCGGGGGACAGGGGATCACTGAAGCTTTCTTT
CSGGQGITEAFF
>TRBJ1-2|-|-|TRBV9
TGTGCCAGCAGCGTCATTGATTACGGCGGGGGATGGGGCTACACCTTC
CASSVIDYGGGWGYTF
>TRBJ1-3|few|-|TRBV9
TGTGCCAGCAGCGTAGGAGGCAGCTCTGGAAACACCATATATTTT
CASSVGGSSGNTIYF
>TRBJ1-1|-|-|TRBV9
TGTGCCAGCAGCGCCTCAGGGGTAGTTACTGAAGCTTTCTTT
CASSASGVVTEAFF
>TRBJ1-5|-|-|TRBV4-1
TGCGCCAGCAGCCATATCCTGCGGGGTCGAAATCAGCCCCAGCATTTT
CASSHILRGRNQPQHF
>TRBJ2-5|-|TRBD2|TRBV7-9
TGTGCCAGCAGCGATGGACTAGGAGAAGAGACCCAGTACTTC
CASSDGLGEETQYF
>TRBJ1-2|-|TRBD1|TRBV6-5
TGTGCCAGCAGTTACTCAGGGACAGAGTATGGCTACACCTTC
CASSYSGTEYGYTF
>TRBJ1-4|-|TRBD1|TRBV5-6
TGTGCCAGCAGCACGCGACCGGGACAGGGGGCGGAACTGTTTTTT
CASSTRPGQGAELFF
>TRBJ2-1|-|-|TRBV11-2
TGTGCCAGCAGCTTAGAGACTGGGTTTTACAATGAGCAGTTCTTC
CASSLETGFYNEQFF
>TRBJ2-1|-|TRBD2|TRBV7-8
TGTGCCAGCAGCCCTGGTTGGGGGGAGGGTTACAATGAGCAGTTCTTC
CASSPGWGEGYNEQFF
>TRBJ1-1|-|-|TRBV7-9
TGTGCCAGCAGCCCAAGGAGTGCAGGAGGGAACACTGAAGCTTTCTTT
CASSPRSAGGNTEAFF
>TRBJ1-2|-|-|TRBV7-9
TGTGCCGTACCCGGGGGCTATGGCTACACCTTC
CAVPGGYGYTF
>TRBJ1-1|-|-|TRBV5-1
TGCGCCAGCAGCTTGTCTACAGGGAACACTGAAGCTTTCTTT
CASSLSTGNTEAFF
>TRBJ2-2|large|-|TRBV7-8
TGTGCCAGCAGCTTAGTAGGGGGGGGGACTCTACTGAACGGGGAGCTGTTTTTT
CASSLVGGGTLLNGELFF
>TRBJ2-1|once|-|TRBV9
TGTGCCAGCAGCTTGGGACTTCCAGACTGGTTATCCTACAATGAGCAGTTCTTC
CASSLGLPDWLSYNEQFF
>TRBJ1-2|-|-|TRBV7-9
TGTGCCAGCAGCCCAACGCAGGGGTATGGCTACACCTTC
CASSPTQGYGYTF
>TRBJ2-2|-|TRBD1|TRBV6-6
TGTGCCAGCAGACCTGGGACAGGGAACACCGGGGAGCTGTTTTTT
CASRPGTGNTGELFF
>TRBJ2-7|-|-|TRBV4-1
TGCGCCAGCAGCCAAGGCAGCGGCGAGCAGTACTTC
CASSQGSGEQYF
>TRBJ1-4|-|TRBD1|TRBV5-4
TGTGCCAGCAGCGGCACAGGGGCAACTAATGAAAAACTGTTTTTT
CASSGTGATNEKLFF
>TRBJ1-5|-|-|TRBV6-5
TGTGCCAGCAGTTACCGGGAAGGCAATCAGCCCCAGCATTTT
CASSYREGNQPQHF
>TRBJ1-5|few|-|TRBV29-1
TGCAGCGTTGGTCCCGATCCCGGGCAGCCCCAGCATTTT
CSVGPDPGQPQHF
>TRBJ2-5|-|TRBD2|TRBV9
TGTGCCAGCAGCGAAGGCGGGGGGGCTCAAGAGACCCAGTACTTC
CASSEGGGAQETQYF
>TRBJ2-7|-|TRBD2|TRBV5-1
TGCGCCAGCAGCCCGACTAGCGGGGGCTTATACGAGCAGTACTTC
CASSPTSGGLYEQYF
>TRBJ1-5|-|-|TRBV30
TGTGCCTGGAGACCGGACAGTACTGGCAATCAGCCCCAGCATTTT
CAWRPDSTGNQPQHF
>TRBJ1-1|few|-|TRBV19
TGTGCCAGTAGTATCCCTCCACTTGTACCGAACACTGAAGCTTTCTTT
CASSIPPLVPNTEAFF
>TRBJ2-2|-|-|TRBV4-3
TGCGCCAGCAGCCAAGGGCTAACAGCCGGGGAGCTGTTTTTT
CASSQGLTAGELFF
>TRBJ2-7|-|TRBD2|TRBV7-6
TGTGCCAGCAGCCGGGGGGAGTTCGAGCAGTACTTC
CASSRGEFEQYF
>TRBJ1-3|few|-|TRBV7-9
TGTGCCAGCAGCTTAGTCGAGTCTAGAAACACCATATATTTT
CASSLVESRNTIYF
>TRBJ2-7|-|-|TRBV7-9
TGTGCCAGCAGTCTTAGTAACGAGCAGTACTTC
CASSLSNEQYF
>TRBJ1-2|-|-|TRBV4-1
TGCGCCAGCAGCCAAGATCAGGGGAATGGAGGCTACACCTTC
CASSQDQGNGGYTF